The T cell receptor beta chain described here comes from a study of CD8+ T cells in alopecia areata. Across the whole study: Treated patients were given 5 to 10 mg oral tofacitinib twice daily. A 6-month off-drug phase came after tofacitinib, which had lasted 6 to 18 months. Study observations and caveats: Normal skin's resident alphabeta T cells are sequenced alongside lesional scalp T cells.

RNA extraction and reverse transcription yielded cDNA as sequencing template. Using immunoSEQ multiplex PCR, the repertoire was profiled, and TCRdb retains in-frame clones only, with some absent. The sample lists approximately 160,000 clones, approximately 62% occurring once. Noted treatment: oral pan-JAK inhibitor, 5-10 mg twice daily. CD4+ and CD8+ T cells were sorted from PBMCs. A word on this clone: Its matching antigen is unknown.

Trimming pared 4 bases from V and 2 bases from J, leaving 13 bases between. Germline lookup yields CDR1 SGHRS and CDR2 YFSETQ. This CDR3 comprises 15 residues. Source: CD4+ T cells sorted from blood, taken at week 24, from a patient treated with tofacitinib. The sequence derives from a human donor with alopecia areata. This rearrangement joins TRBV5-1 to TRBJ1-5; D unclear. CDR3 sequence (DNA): TGCGCCAGCAGCGTGGACGATGGGGGCAATCAGCCCCAGCATTTT. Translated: CASSVDDGGNQPQHF.